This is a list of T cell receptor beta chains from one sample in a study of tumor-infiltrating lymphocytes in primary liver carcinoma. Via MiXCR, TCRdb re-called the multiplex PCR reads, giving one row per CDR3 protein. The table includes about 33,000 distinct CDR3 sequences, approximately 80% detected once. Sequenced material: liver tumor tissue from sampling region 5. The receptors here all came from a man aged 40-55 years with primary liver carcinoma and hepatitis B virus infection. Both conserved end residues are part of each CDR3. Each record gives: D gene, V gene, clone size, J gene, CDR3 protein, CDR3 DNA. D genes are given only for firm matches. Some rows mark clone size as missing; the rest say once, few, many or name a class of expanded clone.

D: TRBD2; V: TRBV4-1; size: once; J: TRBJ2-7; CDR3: CASSPNSPGTSLPYEQYF; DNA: TGCGCCAGCAGCCCGAATTCGCCAGGGACTAGTTTACCCTACGAGCAGTACTTC
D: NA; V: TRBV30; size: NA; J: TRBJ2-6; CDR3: CVWSAGGASVLTF; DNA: TGTGTCTGGTCTGCTGGCGGGGCCAGCGTCCTGACTTTC
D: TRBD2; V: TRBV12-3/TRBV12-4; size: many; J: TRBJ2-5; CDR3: CASSLGVSFLAEIQETQYF; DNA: TGTGCCAGCAGTTTAGGCGTCTCGTTCCTAGCGGAGATCCAAGAGACCCAGTACTTC
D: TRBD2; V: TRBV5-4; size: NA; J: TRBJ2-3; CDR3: CASSGLAGGPTSTYTQYF; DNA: TGTGCCAGCAGCGGACTAGCGGGAGGGCCTACAAGCACATATACGCAATATTTT
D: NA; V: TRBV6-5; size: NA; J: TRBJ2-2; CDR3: CASTLGTGRMVTGELFF; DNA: TGTGCCAGCACCCTAGGGACGGGGAGGATGGTCACCGGGGAGCTGTTTTTT
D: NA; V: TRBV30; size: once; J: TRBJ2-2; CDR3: CAWSIADSATGELFF; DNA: TGTGCCTGGAGTATCGCGGACTCCGCGACCGGGGAGCTATTTTTT
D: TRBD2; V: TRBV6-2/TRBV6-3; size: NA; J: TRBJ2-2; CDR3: CASNYFLSGELFF; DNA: TGTGCTAGCAATTACTTCTTAAGCGGGGAACTGTTTTTT
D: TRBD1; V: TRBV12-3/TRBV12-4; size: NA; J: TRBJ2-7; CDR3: CASSCPGQGWEQYF; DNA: TGTGCCAGTAGCTGCCCTGGACAGGGGTGGGAGCAGTACTTC
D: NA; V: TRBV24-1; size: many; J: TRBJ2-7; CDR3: CATSDFRSTDYEQYF; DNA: TGTGCCACCAGTGATTTTAGGTCGACAGATTACGAGCAGTACTTC
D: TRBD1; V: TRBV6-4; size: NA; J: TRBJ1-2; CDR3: CSSSDTGQGPLYGYTF; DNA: TGTTCCAGCAGTGACACCGGACAGGGCCCCCTCTATGGCTACACCTTC
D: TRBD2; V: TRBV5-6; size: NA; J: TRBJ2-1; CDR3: CASSFWRGALGLCGHEQFF; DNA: TGTGCCAGCAGCTTTTGGCGGGGGGCCCTGGGACTATGTGGGCATGAGCAGTTCTTC
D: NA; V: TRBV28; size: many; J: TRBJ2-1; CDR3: CASSRVGSYNEQFF; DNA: TGTGCCAGCAGCAGGGTTGGCTCCTACAATGAGCAGTTCTTC